This T cell receptor beta chain was sequenced for a study of T-cell memory formation after mild COVID-19. Whole-study context: Largely donor-specific TCR clusters were found. Study results and caveats: Mostly located in CM and EM were contracting CD4+ clones, with contracting CD8+ clones located in EMRA. Pre-infection memory held some responding clones, suggesting pre-existing cross-reactive T cells responded.

CDR3 size: 15 residues. Germline V gene sequence: CDR1 SGHRS, CDR2 YFSETQ. V was trimmed by 4 bases and J by 0 bases, leaving 11 bases between them. TCRalpha and TCRbeta libraries used 5'RACE with constant-segment primers and UMIs. TCRdb reprocessed the 5' RACE reads via MiXCR and lists one record per CDR3 protein. In the table there are more than 250,000 distinct CDR3 sequences, roughly a sixth of which are singletons. Only a few counts were recorded for this clonotype. Its antigen is not known. The source of this sequence is a man younger than 35 who had mild COVID-19 (a few samples of this study predate the infection). Cell type and time point are not known. Sequencing was done on a sample of PBMCs or a T cell subset sorted from them (not recorded which). This sequence joins TRBV5-1 and TRBJ1-5; weak D call: TRBD1 (6 bases). DNA for the CDR3: TGCGCCAGCAGCCCTAGGGGGGTTAGCAATCAGCCCCAGCATTTT. It codes for CASSPRGVSNQPQHF.